This TCR beta chain was sequenced for a study of shared clonotypes between healthy human individuals. Study overall: Per donor, CD8 memory used one plate, CD8 naive used two, CD4 memory used three and CD4 naive used three. Study-level results: Even with large depth, rarefaction showed that sorted-subset sequencing was incomplete. What limited the represented genetic and exposure-history diversity was the small number of donors.

In the CD4+ fraction, cells were divided into CD45RA+ naive and CD45RA-negative memory subsets. Germline values: CDR1 GTSNPN, CDR2 SVGIG (reference sequence). The CDR3 is 15 residues long. V lost 2 bases and J lost 8, with 19 bases in between. About this clone: Its cognate antigen is unknown.

Clones were read by immunoSEQ multiplex PCR, and TCRdb kept only the in-frame ones, dropping some. The data show 950,000 to 1,200,000 clones, with around three quarters seen just once and 0.89% held by the top ten. The chain has TRBV30 and TRBJ1-3; the D gene is possibly TRBD1 (5 bases). The sample was memory CD4+ T cells from PBMCs. Subset described: CD45RA-negative fraction. This receptor was obtained from a young man in good health. Some clones in this sample may be carry-over from other donors' samples. CDR3 in amino acids: CAWSPGQGGRYTIYF. CDR3 nucleotide sequence: TGTGCCTGGAGTCCGGGCCAGGGCGGTCGGTACACCATATATTTT.